This T cell receptor beta chain was profiled in a study of a mutant IDH1 vaccine in newly diagnosed glioma listed by TCRdb under 2021. At the level of the whole study: Patients received eight vaccinations in weeks 1, 3, 5, 7, 11, 15, 19 and 23, corresponding to visits V03 through V10. Vaccination began 4-6 weeks after radiotherapy alone, or alongside temozolomide cycles in the chemotherapy-containing groups. Of the roughly 32 patients who were treated, around 62% were male and about 40% were female, and the mean age was roughly 40 years. Before enrollment, patients had received standard therapy of radiotherapy alone, temozolomide alone, or radiochemotherapy with temozolomide; most received the combination. Six visits were used for peripheral blood collection: V03 (baseline), V05, V07, V10, V12 and V13. For exploratory analyses, about 25 treated patients had longitudinal TCRB deep sequencing done wherever samples were available.

The CDR3 runs 15 residues from the cysteine to the phenylalanine. Left in the record is the CDR3 DNA by itself, 45 bases read in frame from the first base. Unmatched junction bases come to 5, with V trimmed by 4 bases and J by 4 bases. For CDR1 and CDR2, the germline V gene lists SGHRS and YFSETQ. Study-wide conclusions, independent of this receptor: It was noted by the authors that analyses of patient blood samples could not be reproduced owing to sample limitations. Pseudoprogression seemed to be unrelated to changes in the top peripheral T cell clonotypes found by TCRB sequencing. Immune responses induced by the vaccine were seen in over 80% of patients across multiple MHC alleles. Availability determined which PBMC samples were chosen for TCRB deep sequencing.

On this clone itself: This clone's antigen is unknown. No per-base quality is available; no much larger clone lies one base away.

The receptor library was made with the immunoSEQ multiplex PCR assay. Rearranged TCR beta chain sequences were amplified using the hsTCRB Kit according to the manufacturer's protocol. Sequencing of TCRB libraries was carried out on an Illumina MiSeq. The authors processed their data as follows. The proprietary platform of the kit vendor was used for demultiplexing, trimming and gene mapping. Drawn from immuneACCESS, this table holds only the in-frame rearrangements with V and J called that TCRdb kept. Clones are partly lost; checked studies trace under half to an unresolved V gene and leave the rest unexplained. V, J and clone size reflect that table, while D and trimming were determined from the DNA. This sample gives over 55,000 clones in total; 84% of them show up just once. In total, the top ten clones hold around 3.5% of the sample. The label giving this sample's time point can be read as: week 11, during vaccination. A 20-mer mutant IDH1 peptide at 300 micrograms in Montanide made up each vaccine dose, which was injected subcutaneously together with topical imiquimod. Newly diagnosed WHO grade 3 or 4 IDH1-mutant astrocytomas showing loss of nuclear ATRX were present in the donors. The samples were drawn from NOA16, a multicentre, single-arm, open-label phase I trial in Germany that tested a mutant IDH1 peptide vaccine in humans for the first time. The DNeasy Blood and Tissue Kit was used to extract genomic DNA from EDTA blood for TCRB sequencing.

This receptor was taken from a man in his thirties or forties with glioma. Material: PBMCs, obtained from a glioma patient whose treatment included an IDH1 peptide vaccine. Here the chain combines TRBV5-1 and TRBJ1-5, and TRBD1 aligns with 10 junction nucleotides. CDR3 protein: CASSPGQGVNQPQHF. The DNA sequence is as follows: TGCGCCAGCAGCCCAGGACAGGGGGTAAATCAGCCCCAGCATTTT.